These 8 T cell receptor beta chains were sequenced from one sample in a study of blood T cells in healthy people across ages. Sample-barcoded 5' priming and a J-beta primer mix drove a second PCR of about 6 to 12 cycles. TCRdb processed the 5' RACE reads anew with MiXCR; each CDR3 protein has one entry. Among some 1.4 million distinct CDR3 sequences, about 40% were seen once, and the ten largest hold less than 8%. The sample comprised blood. Receptor source: a woman aged 18-29 years in good health.

CDR3: CASSRPGRNFYEQYF. The DNA for the CDR3 is TGTGCCAGCAGTCGACCTGGCAGAAACTTCTACGAGCAGTACTTC. This sequence joins TRBV28 and TRBJ2-7, with no clear D. The V end lost 5 bases, the J end lost 3 bases, and 17 bases lay between the germline ends. Germline V gene lookup returns CDR1 MDHEN and CDR2 SYDVKM. CDR3 length equals 15 residues.

This clonotype was seen more than once but under ten times. The rearrangement joins TRBV7-3 to TRBJ2-3; D is ambiguous. Germline V CDR1 and CDR2: SGHTA, FQGTGA. The V gene lost 5 bases and the J gene lost 0 bases, with 12 bases spanning the gap. The CDR3 has 15 amino acids. CDR3 protein: CASSALWASTDTQYF. DNA of the CDR3: TGTGCCAGCAGCGCCCTTTGGGCCAGCACAGATACGCAGTATTTT. Combining the CDR3 with reference TRBV7-3 and TRBJ2-3 gives the whole variable domain GAGVSQTPSNKVTEKGKYVELRCDPISGHTALYWYRQSLGQGPEFLIYFQGTGAADDSGLPNDRFFAVRPEGSVSTLKIQRTERGDSAVYLCASSALWASTDTQYFGPGTRLTVL.

The chain uses TRBV4-1 and TRBJ2-3; 7 nucleotides agree with TRBD1. V lost 1 base to trimming and J lost 4 bases; unmatched junction nucleotides: 8. The CDR3 length is 16 residues. Germline V lookup: CDR1 MGHRA, CDR2 YSYEKL. The CDR3 sequence is CASSQGTGTASDTQYF. CDR3 DNA sequence: TGCGCCAGCAGCCAAGGGACGGGGACAGCCTCAGATACGCAGTATTTT.

This clonotype showed up just a few times. The V call is TRBV28, the J call TRBJ2-7; D is possibly TRBD1 (5 bases). The CDR3 runs to 12 residues. Germline values: CDR1 MDHEN, CDR2 SYDVKM. V dropped 10 bases and J dropped 3 bases, with 13 bases sitting between them. The CDR3 region has the DNA TGTGCCACCTTAGGACAAGGCTACGAGCAGTACTTC. Protein sequence: CATLGQGYEQYF.

The chain links TRBV5-1 to TRBJ2-1, with 8 positions matching TRBD2. This CDR3 is 16 amino acids long. V lost 4 bases, J lost 7 bases, and 13 bases stayed unmatched. Germline CDR1 and CDR2: SGHRS and YFSETQ. In DNA form, the CDR3 reads TGCGCCAGCAGCCCAACCGGGACTAGTAAAAGGAATGAGCAGTTCTTC. It codes for CASSPTGTSKRNEQFF.

This chain uses TRBV6-5 with TRBJ2-5, with unresolved D. TRBJ2-7 explains the end of the DNA better; the J call may be wrong. Germline V gene lookup returns CDR1 MNHEY and CDR2 SVGAGI. The CDR3 is 13 residues long. The CDR3 sequence is CASSYLDGIEQYF. Here the CDR3 DNA reads TGTGCCAGCAGTTACTTGGACGGCATCGAGCAGTACTTC.

This clonotype has just a few counts. The chain employs TRBV2 and TRBJ2-5, with unresolved D. The assigned J gene may be wrong: the sequence end matches TRBJ2-7 better. CDR1 is SNHLY and CDR2 is FYNNEI in the germline V gene. This CDR3 region has 15 residues. CDR3 sequence (DNA): TGTGCCAGCAGTGAAGATGACCTAACCACCGGCGAGCAGTACTTC. It is translated as CASSEDDLTTGEQYF.

The chain has TRBV3-1 and TRBJ2-1, with D possibly called TRBD1 or TRBD2 (5 bases each). V was trimmed by 4 bases and J by 7 bases, leaving 17 bases between them. Germline V lookup: CDR1 LGHDT, CDR2 YNNKEL (reference sequence). The CDR3 runs 15 residues. Written as DNA, the CDR3 is TGTGCCAGCAGCCCCGGGACCGCAATAGGGAATGAGCAGTTCTTC. Translation: CASSPGTAIGNEQFF.